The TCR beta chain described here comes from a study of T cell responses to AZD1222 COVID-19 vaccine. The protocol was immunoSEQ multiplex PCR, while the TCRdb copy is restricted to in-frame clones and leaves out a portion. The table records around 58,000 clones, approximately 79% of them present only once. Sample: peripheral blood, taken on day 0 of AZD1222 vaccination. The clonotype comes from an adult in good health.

The CDR3 DNA is TGTGCCACCAGCAGAGTCAGTTTTTACAATGAGCAGTTCTTC. This translates into CATSRVSFYNEQFF. The chain combines TRBV15 with TRBJ2-1; D remains unclear. Trimming shortened V by 1 base and J by 4 bases, and 8 bases separated the two germline ends. Germline-derived CDR1 and CDR2 are LNHNV and YYDKDF (reference sequence). There are 14 residues in the CDR3. Together with reference TRBV15 and TRBJ2-1, the CDR3 gives the full variable domain: DAMVIQNPRYQVTQFGKPVTLSCSQTLNHNVMYWYQQKSSQAPKLLFHYYDKDFNNEADTPDNFQSRRPNTSFCFLDIRSPGLGDTAMYLCATSRVSFYNEQFFGPGTRLTVL.